The present entry profiles one TCR beta chain with its context. Profiled with immunoSEQ multiplex PCR; TCRdb holds only in-frame clones, not every one. The table shows around 250,000 clones, with 82% occurring only once. J lost 1 base, V lost 4 bases, and 2 bases had no gene match. This CDR3 is 14 amino acids long. Germline values: CDR1 SGHRS, CDR2 YFSETQ. This record belongs to a study of control samples from healthy donors and cancer patients. Material: PBMCs. The receptor was derived from a woman aged 60-75 years with lung cancer. V gene TRBV5-1 combines with J gene TRBJ1-1; 9 bases fit TRBD1. This CDR3 is CASSGGQGNTEAFF. Written as DNA, the CDR3 is TGCGCCAGCAGCGGGGGACAGGGGAACACTGAAGCTTTCTTT. Complete variable domain (other parts from reference TRBV5-1 and TRBJ1-1): KAGVTQTPRYLIKTRGQQVTLSCSPISGHRSVSWYQQTPGQGLQFLFEYFSETQRNKGNFPGRFSGRQFSNSRSEMNVSTLELGDSALYLCASSGGQGNTEAFFGQGTRLTVV.